The 8 T cell receptor beta chains presented below share a single source sample, sequenced in a study of T cell repertoires in cytomegalovirus infection. TCRdb reprocessed the reads via MiXCR and lists one record per CDR3 protein. Of roughly 500,000 distinct CDR3 sequences listed, roughly 10% are singletons. The source material was PBMCs. These receptors were collected from a human donor in good health (CMV status not recorded). Some clones in this sample may be carry-over from other donors' samples.

The rearrangement uses TRBV20-1 and TRBJ2-7; TRBD2 is a possible D gene (5 bases). This CDR3 comprises 14 residues. The V gene's germline CDR1 is DFQATT and CDR2 SNEGSKA (reference sequence). V was cut by 6 bases and J by 0 bases, with 15 bases left in between. In DNA, the CDR3 is TGCAGTGCCCGCGCTAGCTTACCCTCCTACGAGCAGTACTTC. Residues: CSARASLPSYEQYF.

The rearrangement uses TRBV5-4 and TRBJ1-2, with 9 bases identical to TRBD1. CDR1 is SGHNT and CDR2 is YYREEE in the germline V gene (reference sequence). This CDR3 comprises 14 residues. Losses at the gene ends were 5 bases for V and 6 bases for J; bases not matched to a gene: 8. CDR3 nucleotide sequence: TGTGCCAGCAGATTACAGGGGGCTAAGGATGGCTACACCTTC. This translates into CASRLQGAKDGYTF.

This clonotype occurred many times. This chain joins TRBV19 and TRBJ1-4; TRBD1 might be the D (5 bases). The CDR3 runs 14 residues. Germline CDR1 and CDR2: LNHDA and SQIVND (reference sequence). V was cut by 5 bases and J by 4 bases, with 11 bases left in between. The CDR3 here is CASSLLRDNEKLFF. The CDR3 DNA reads TGTGCCAGTAGTTTACTCAGGGATAATGAAAAACTGTTTTTT.

The sample holds a few counts of this clonotype. This sequence joins TRBV11-2 and TRBJ2-7, with TRBD1 identical over 10 bases. Trimming at V came to 3 bases and at J to 2 bases, leaving 7 bases not matched to a gene. CDR3 length equals 16 residues. CDR1 is SGHAT and CDR2 is FQNNGV in the germline V gene. Here the CDR3 reads CASSFSGTGVAYEQYF. CDR3 sequence (DNA): TGTGCCAGCAGCTTCTCCGGGACAGGGGTAGCCTACGAGCAGTACTTC. Together with reference TRBV11-2 and TRBJ2-7, the CDR3 gives the full variable domain: EAGVAQSPRYKIIEKRQSVAFWCNPISGHATLYWYQQILGQGPKLLIQFQNNGVVDDSQLPKDRFSAERLKGVDSTLKIQPAKLEDSAVYLCASSFSGTGVAYEQYFGPGTRLTVT.

The V call is TRBV30, the J call TRBJ2-1, with TRBD2 identical over 8 bases. CDR1 is GTSNPN, CDR2 SVGIG, per germline (reference sequence). This CDR3 is built from 13 residues. V trimming: 5 bases; J trimming: 6 bases; junction bases outside the gene matches: 6. CDR3 DNA: TGTGCCTGGTACCCCGGGACTAGCAATGAGCAGTTCTTC. Encoded protein: CAWYPGTSNEQFF. The full variable domain, rest sourced from reference TRBV30 and TRBJ2-1, is SQTIHQWPATLVQPVGSPLSLECTVEGTSNPNLYWYRQAAGRGLQLLFYSVGIGQISSEVPQNLSASRPQDRQFILSSKKLLLSDSGFYLCAWYPGTSNEQFFGPGTRLTVL.

This clonotype was detected only a few times. The chain joins TRBV29-1 to TRBJ2-5; 7 nucleotides align to TRBD2. CDR1 and CDR2 (germline): SQVTM, ANQGSEA. CDR3 length equals 15 residues. V was clipped by 0 bases and J by 1 base; unmatched bases: 5. CDR3: CSVEDPPSGQETQYF. Written as DNA, the CDR3 is TGCAGCGTTGAAGACCCACCTAGCGGCCAAGAGACCCAGTACTTC.

The chain uses TRBV20-1 and TRBJ1-1; a weak D match, TRBD1 (5 bases). V lost 5 bases to trimming and J lost 3 bases, with 19 bases between them. Per germline, CDR1 DFQATT and CDR2 SNEGSKA (reference sequence). The length of the CDR3 is 15 residues. Here the CDR3 DNA reads TGCAGTGCTCGAATGGACCCGACGGGGGACACTGAAGCTTTCTTT. This encodes CSARMDPTGDTEAFF.

The CDR3: CASSRGSRVGGMPQHF. CDR3 bases: TGTGCCAGCAGTCGTGGAAGTCGAGTCGGCGGGATGCCCCAGCATTTT. The chain employs TRBV6-5 and TRBJ1-5; D is unresolved. The CDR3 extends over 16 amino acids. Looked up from germline, CDR1 is MNHEY and CDR2 is SVGAGI. Trimming took off 5 bases at V and 9 bases at J, with 23 bases between the two ends.